These 31 T cell receptor beta chains share one sample of origin, sequenced in a study of T cells in Graves' hyperthyroidism and ophthalmopathy. Amplification yielded TCR beta CDR3 regions, with RNA transcripts as the source. HTBI primers drove first-round RT-PCR of the TCR CDR3. TCRdb recomputed calls from the multiplex PCR reads with MiXCR, one row per CDR3 protein. Here the sample spans some 620,000 distinct CDR3 sequences, 15% to 20% being singletons. Sequences were obtained from blood. These TCRs come from a woman younger than 45 with Graves' hyperthyroidism.

The rearrangement uses TRBV7-9 and TRBJ2-5, with a tentative D call TRBD1 (6 bases). The germline gives CDR1 SEHNR, CDR2 FQNEAQ (reference sequence). Between the trimmed V and J ends, which lost 8 bases and 2 bases, there was a span of 12 bases. This CDR3 comprises 13 residues. In nucleotides, the CDR3 is TGTGCCAGCCCCCGGGACACACAAGAGACCCAGTACTTC. Protein sequence: CASPRDTQETQYF.

This clonotype was seen a few times. This chain links TRBV28 with TRBJ2-1, with 16 bases lining up with TRBD2. Germline V gene sequence: CDR1 MDHEN, CDR2 SYDVKM. CDR3 length: 18 residues. After removal of 0 bases from V and 7 bases from J, the junction contained 6 bases not matched to a gene. CDR3 region: CASSLWGLAGGNGNEQFF. In DNA, the CDR3 is TGTGCCAGCAGTTTATGGGGACTAGCGGGAGGGAACGGAAATGAGCAGTTCTTC.

On this clonotype itself: The junction does not match germline at one end; this may be a read error. The rearrangement uses TRBV7-9 and TRBJ2-2, with a tentative D call TRBD2 (6 bases). This CDR3 contains 15 residues. Germline CDR1 reads SEHNR; CDR2 reads FQNEAQ (reference sequence). CDR3 amino acids: CASSSLSGSTGELLF. The CDR3 DNA follows: TGTGCCAGCAGCTCCCTTTCCGGGAGCACCGGGGAGCTGCTTTTT. The whole variable domain, remainder taken from reference TRBV7-9 and TRBJ2-2, is DTGVSQNPRHKITKRGQNVTFRCDPISEHNRLYWYRQTLGQGPEFLTYFQNEAQLEKSRLLSDRFSAERPKGSFSTLEIQRTEQGDSAMYLCASSSLSGSTGELLFGEGSRLTVL.

This clonotype was observed a handful of times. The chain combines TRBV7-9 with TRBJ2-5; 7 bases map to TRBD2. This CDR3 region has 15 residues. The V gene end was trimmed by 2 bases and the J gene end by 3 bases; junction bases not matched to a gene: 6. Germline CDR1 reads SEHNR; CDR2 reads FQNEAQ (reference sequence). The CDR3, as DNA: TGTGCCAGCAGCTTATTAGGGCTAGCGGAAGAGACCCAGTACTTC. Amino acid sequence: CASSLLGLAEETQYF.

This clonotype has ten or more counts. The V gene is TRBV3-1, the J gene TRBJ2-2; no firm D call. V lost 3 bases, J lost 8 bases, and 10 bases lay in between. The CDR3 contains 13 residues. Germline V lookup: CDR1 LGHDT, CDR2 YNNKEL (reference sequence). In DNA form, the CDR3 reads TGTGCCAGCAGCCAGACTTGCGTTGGGGAGCTGTTTTTT. It encodes CASSQTCVGELFF. The full variable domain, with the rest looked up from reference TRBV3-1 and TRBJ2-2, is DTAVSQTPKYLVTQMGNDKSIKCEQNLGHDTMYWYKQDSKKFLKIMFSYNNKELIINETVPNRFSPKSPDKAHLNLHINSLELGDSAVYFCASSQTCVGELFFGEGSRLTVL.

This clonotype was picked up a small number of times. Written as DNA, the CDR3 is TGTGCCAGCACCCGCGGGGGGGCCTACAATGAGCAGTTCTTC. It yields the protein CASTRGGAYNEQFF. This chain joins TRBV7-9 and TRBJ2-1; 9 bases are shared with TRBD2. Germline CDR1 is SEHNR and CDR2 is FQNEAQ (reference sequence). V shed 7 bases, J shed 2 bases, and the junction held 3 bases outside the gene matches. The CDR3 is made up of 14 amino acids.

The chain uses TRBV5-4 and TRBJ2-5, with 14 positions matching TRBD2. The CDR3 sequence is 16 residues long. Looked up from germline, CDR1 is SGHNT and CDR2 is YYREEE (reference sequence). V dropped 4 bases and J dropped 5; count of bases not matched to a gene: 7. In DNA, the CDR3 is TGTGCCAGCAGCACCGGGACTAGCGGGAGAGGGGAGACCCAGTACTTC. Protein sequence: CASSTGTSGRGETQYF.

The chain is built from TRBV20-1 and TRBJ2-1; 7 bases line up with TRBD2. In germline, CDR1 is DFQATT, CDR2 SNEGSKA (reference sequence). CDR3 length: 15 residues. J gave up 4 bases and V 6 bases, and 12 bases lay outside the gene matches. CDR3 in amino acids: CSARGFGTIYNEQFF. In DNA form, the CDR3 reads TGCAGTGCGCGCGGCTTCGGGACTATATACAATGAGCAGTTCTTC.

A few counts support this clonotype. The genes are TRBV7-9 and TRBJ1-3, with D perhaps matching TRBD1 (5 bases). This CDR3 contains 12 residues. Germline-derived CDR1 and CDR2 are SEHNR and FQNEAQ (reference sequence). The germline V and J ends were trimmed by 5 bases and 8 bases, with 10 bases remaining between them. The CDR3 protein is CASSISGYTIYF. CDR3 DNA sequence: TGTGCCAGCAGCATCTCAGGGTACACCATATATTTT.

The rearrangement uses TRBV4-1 and TRBJ1-4; D not resolved. The CDR3 totals 15 residues. Trimming pared 7 bases from V and 0 bases from J, leaving 12 bases between. Germline V gives CDR1 MGHRA, CDR2 YSYEKL. Here the CDR3 reads CASTLSATTNEKLFF. As DNA, the CDR3 is TGCGCCAGCACTCTCTCAGCAACAACTAATGAAAAACTGTTTTTT.

This clonotype was counted many times. This rearrangement joins TRBV28 to TRBJ1-2, with TRBD1 as a possible D gene (6 bases). Trimming took off 2 bases at V and 4 bases at J, with 14 bases between the two ends. This CDR3 has 15 residues. Germline lookup yields CDR1 MDHEN and CDR2 SYDVKM. CDR3 region: CASSLGGRQVYGYTF. CDR3 nucleotides: TGTGCCAGCAGTTTAGGGGGCCGACAGGTCTATGGCTACACCTTC.

A note on this clonotype: A much bigger clone sits one base away, suggesting this may be a read error. In nucleotides, the CDR3 is TGCAGCGTTTACGGGGCCGGCACAGATACGCAGTATTTT. Its protein product is CSVYGAGTDTQYF. The V call is TRBV29-1, the J call TRBJ2-3; D may be TRBD1 or TRBD2 (5 bases each). V lost 5 bases to trimming and J lost 1 base, with 10 bases between them. The germline CDR1 and CDR2 sequences are SQVTM and ANQGSEA. The CDR3 length is 13 residues.

J is TRBJ2-6 and V is TRBV6-5; 8 bases are a match to TRBD2. The CDR3 runs 19 residues. The germline CDR1 and CDR2 sequences are MNHEY and SVGAGI. Trimming at V came to 4 bases and at J to 2 bases, leaving 13 bases not matched to a gene. CDR3 region: CASSSLPRGGRPGANVLTF. CDR3 nucleotides: TGTGCCAGCAGTTCCCTCCCCCGGGGGGGGCGGCCTGGGGCCAACGTCCTGACTTTC.

This clonotype was found a few times. The chain has TRBV7-2 and TRBJ2-2, with 8 bases that match TRBD1. The V gene's germline CDR1 is SGHTA and CDR2 FQGNSA. The CDR3 is 15 amino acids. Trimming cost V 6 bases and J 1 base; bases outside gene matches: 4. The CDR3 reads CASRTGTGNTGELFF. The DNA of the CDR3 is TGTGCCAGCAGGACCGGGACAGGGAACACCGGGGAGCTGTTTTTT.

This clonotype was found many times. The rearrangement joins TRBV29-1 to TRBJ2-1; TRBD2 aligns across 11 bases. Germline CDR1 reads SQVTM; CDR2 reads ANQGSEA. V lost 5 bases, J lost 10 bases, and 16 bases stayed unmatched. The length of the CDR3 is 16 residues. This CDR3 reads CSVQGVAGGPSKEQFF. CDR3 coding DNA: TGCAGCGTTCAAGGGGTAGCGGGAGGGCCGAGTAAGGAGCAGTTCTTC.

This clonotype was observed at least ten times. CDR3 protein: CASSLGTGDYNEQFF. The CDR3 DNA is TGTGCCAGCTCACTCGGGACAGGGGATTACAATGAGCAGTTCTTC. V and J are TRBV18 and TRBJ2-1; 10 bases agree with TRBD1. This CDR3 is built from 15 residues. Per germline, CDR1 KGHSH and CDR2 LQKENI. The V gene end was trimmed by 4 bases and the J gene end by 4 bases; junction bases not matched to a gene: 4. The full variable domain, rest sourced from reference TRBV18 and TRBJ2-1, is NAGVMQNPRHLVRRRGQEARLRCSPMKGHSHVYWYRQLPEEGLKFMVYLQKENIIDESGMPKERFSAEFPKEGPSILRIQQVVRGDSAAYFCASSLGTGDYNEQFFGPGTRLTVL.

This clonotype showed up just a few times. V usage is TRBV12-3 or TRBV12-4 and J usage is TRBJ2-3; 11 bases map to TRBD2. The CDR3 is 17 residues long. V was clipped by 3 bases and J by 0 bases; unmatched bases: 5. CDR3 in DNA: TGTGCCAGCAGTTTTACCTGGACTAGCGGGAGCACAGATACGCAGTATTTT. Encoded protein: CASSFTWTSGSTDTQYF.

This clonotype was seen ten or more times. This rearrangement joins TRBV11-3 to TRBJ2-4, with 12 positions matching TRBD2. Germline values: CDR1 SGHNT, CDR2 YENEEA. The CDR3 is 16 residues long. V gave up 1 base and J gave up 7 bases; unmatched junction bases: 5. The DNA of the CDR3 is TGTGCCAGCAGCTTAGGCGGACTAGCGGGAAAGAACATTCAGTACTTC. Translated: CASSLGGLAGKNIQYF.

In its sample, this clonotype was seen a few times. The chain recombines TRBV7-8 with TRBJ1-6; no definite D call. Germline V gene lookup returns CDR1 SGHVS and CDR2 FQNEAQ. There are 14 residues in the CDR3. With 3 bases removed from V and 10 bases from J, the gap between germline ends came to 13 bases. In nucleotides, the CDR3 is TGTGCCAGCAGCTTTGATAGGACCTCGTCACCCCTCCACTTT. Protein: CASSFDRTSSPLHF.

A few counts support this clonotype. The V call is TRBV5-1, the J call TRBJ2-1; unclear D gene. The CDR3 sequence is 16 residues long. CDR1 and CDR2 from the germline V gene are SGHRS and YFSETQ. The V end was cut by 0 bases, the J end by 5 bases, with 15 bases between. Here the CDR3 reads CASSLGQARSNNEQFF. The CDR3 DNA is TGCGCCAGCAGCTTGGGACAAGCGCGGAGCAACAATGAGCAGTTCTTC.

This clonotype was seen repeatedly, ten times or more. The chain has TRBV15 and TRBJ2-4, with 9 bases that match TRBD1. CDR3 size: 15 residues. Trimming took 3 bases from V and 6 from J; bases not matched to a gene: 6. Germline-derived CDR1 and CDR2 are LNHNV and YYDKDF (reference sequence). The CDR3 loop is CATSRGDREINIQYF. The CDR3 bases are TGTGCCACCAGCAGGGGGGACAGGGAGATAAACATTCAGTACTTC.

This clonotype was picked up many times. This rearrangement joins TRBV28 to TRBJ2-1; maybe TRBD1 (6 bases). The CDR3 consists of 16 residues. With 2 bases removed from V and 6 bases from J, the gap between germline ends came to 17 bases. Per germline, CDR1 MDHEN and CDR2 SYDVKM. The CDR3 is CASSLAQTGTSNEQFF. The DNA for the CDR3 is TGTGCCAGCAGTTTAGCCCAGACAGGAACAAGCAATGAGCAGTTCTTC.

This clonotype was seen a handful of times. CDR3 protein: CATSLFLSGEGTDTQYF. As DNA, the CDR3 is TGTGCCACCAGCTTATTCTTATCGGGGGAAGGCACAGATACGCAGTATTTT. The chain has TRBV15 and TRBJ2-3; weak D call: TRBD2 (6 bases). The germline V gene encodes CDR1 LNHNV and CDR2 YYDKDF (reference sequence). Trimming pared 5 bases from V and 1 base from J, leaving 19 bases between. CDR3 length: 17 amino acids.

This clonotype was seen many times. The V gene is TRBV11-2, the J gene TRBJ1-4; D is undetermined. The germline V and J ends were trimmed by 2 bases and 0 bases, with 7 bases remaining between them. The CDR3 is 15 residues long. The germline V gene encodes CDR1 SGHAT and CDR2 FQNNGV. CDR3 DNA: TGTGCCAGCAGCTTAATCAGTACAACTAATGAAAAACTGTTTTTT. It translates to CASSLISTTNEKLFF.

This clonotype has ten or more counts. This sequence joins TRBV7-9 and TRBJ2-5; TRBD1 matches 8 bases. This CDR3 has 16 amino acids. The junction had 8 bases not matched to a gene; V was cut back by 3 bases and J by 2 bases. The germline gives CDR1 SEHNR, CDR2 FQNEAQ (reference sequence). The CDR3 DNA follows: TGTGCCAGCAGCTTTCGCAGGGGGCGACATCAAGAGACCCAGTACTTC. It is translated as CASSFRRGRHQETQYF.

The chain couples TRBV9 to TRBJ1-6, with no clear D. The CDR3 length is 17 residues. The V gene lost 5 bases and the J gene lost 1 base, with 16 bases spanning the gap. Germline lookup yields CDR1 SGDLS and CDR2 YYNGEE. In DNA, the CDR3 is TGTGCCAGCAGAGGTTCGGAGGGCCTTTCCTATAATTCACCCCTCCACTTT. It encodes CASRGSEGLSYNSPLHF.

The CDR3 region is CASSLTYSGTAKNIQYF. CDR3 DNA: TGTGCCAGCAGCCTTACCTATAGCGGGACGGCCAAAAACATTCAGTACTTC. The chain is built from TRBV2 and TRBJ2-4; 8 positions match TRBD2. CDR1 is SNHLY and CDR2 is FYNNEI in the germline V gene. Unmatched junction bases numbered 11, after V lost 6 bases and J lost 1 base. This CDR3 contains 17 residues.

This clonotype was seen more than once but under ten times. The chain joins TRBV30 to TRBJ2-3; no reliable D call. Germline V gives CDR1 GTSNPN, CDR2 SVGIG (reference sequence). Trimming pared 0 bases from V and 2 bases from J, leaving 9 bases between. The CDR3 contains 14 residues. Here the CDR3 DNA reads TGTGCCTGGAGTGTACGTCGGTACACAGATACGCAGTATTTT. Translating it yields CAWSVRRYTDTQYF.

This clonotype showed up many times. The V and J genes are TRBV2 and TRBJ1-2; D is unresolved. Germline assignment: CDR1 SNHLY and CDR2 FYNNEI. The CDR3 runs 12 residues. V lost 6 bases, J lost 3 bases, and 8 bases lay in between. The CDR3 reads CASSSFYYGYTF. In DNA form, the CDR3 reads TGTGCCAGCAGCAGTTTTTACTATGGCTACACCTTC.

The chain joins TRBV19 to TRBJ2-1; 7 nucleotides line up with TRBD2. Per the germline V gene, CDR1 is LNHDA and CDR2 is SQIVND (reference sequence). J lost 4 bases, V lost 3 bases, and 6 bases had no gene match. The CDR3 runs 15 residues. The CDR3 is CASSISASGYNEQFF. CDR3 in DNA: TGTGCCAGTAGTATCTCGGCTAGCGGATACAATGAGCAGTTCTTC.

This clonotype turned up a few times. The chain couples TRBV6-2 or TRBV6-3 to TRBJ1-2, with a tentative D call TRBD1 (5 bases). The CDR3 covers 14 residues. The germline V gene has CDR1 MNHEY and CDR2 SVGEGT. Trimming removed 1 base from V and 6 bases from J, with 12 bases in between. Here the CDR3 DNA reads TGTGCCAGCAGTTACTTCATGGGGCAGGATGGCTACACCTTC. Protein sequence: CASSYFMGQDGYTF.